The clone carrying this T cell receptor (beta chain) was seen a few times. Sequencing was performed with immunoSEQ multiplex PCR; in TCRdb, only in-frame clones are kept and a portion is missing. Of 150,000 to 200,000 clones detected, over 70% appear once; the ten largest clones hold around 15%. The data belong to a study of blood T cell repertoires in COVID-19. Germline values: CDR1 LNHDA, CDR2 SQIVND (reference sequence). CDR3 length equals 22 residues. Trimming stripped 7 bases from V and 5 bases from J, with 36 bases between. The specimen sequenced was peripheral blood. This TCR derives from a man aged 55 to 69 with active or convalescent COVID-19. V is TRBV19 and J is TRBJ1-6; D is possibly TRBD1 (6 bases). DNA for the CDR3: TGTGCCAGTACCCGAAGAGAGACAGGAGCCCTTATCCGCGATTCAAATAATTCACCCCTCCACTTT. Its protein is CASTRRETGALIRDSNNSPLHF.